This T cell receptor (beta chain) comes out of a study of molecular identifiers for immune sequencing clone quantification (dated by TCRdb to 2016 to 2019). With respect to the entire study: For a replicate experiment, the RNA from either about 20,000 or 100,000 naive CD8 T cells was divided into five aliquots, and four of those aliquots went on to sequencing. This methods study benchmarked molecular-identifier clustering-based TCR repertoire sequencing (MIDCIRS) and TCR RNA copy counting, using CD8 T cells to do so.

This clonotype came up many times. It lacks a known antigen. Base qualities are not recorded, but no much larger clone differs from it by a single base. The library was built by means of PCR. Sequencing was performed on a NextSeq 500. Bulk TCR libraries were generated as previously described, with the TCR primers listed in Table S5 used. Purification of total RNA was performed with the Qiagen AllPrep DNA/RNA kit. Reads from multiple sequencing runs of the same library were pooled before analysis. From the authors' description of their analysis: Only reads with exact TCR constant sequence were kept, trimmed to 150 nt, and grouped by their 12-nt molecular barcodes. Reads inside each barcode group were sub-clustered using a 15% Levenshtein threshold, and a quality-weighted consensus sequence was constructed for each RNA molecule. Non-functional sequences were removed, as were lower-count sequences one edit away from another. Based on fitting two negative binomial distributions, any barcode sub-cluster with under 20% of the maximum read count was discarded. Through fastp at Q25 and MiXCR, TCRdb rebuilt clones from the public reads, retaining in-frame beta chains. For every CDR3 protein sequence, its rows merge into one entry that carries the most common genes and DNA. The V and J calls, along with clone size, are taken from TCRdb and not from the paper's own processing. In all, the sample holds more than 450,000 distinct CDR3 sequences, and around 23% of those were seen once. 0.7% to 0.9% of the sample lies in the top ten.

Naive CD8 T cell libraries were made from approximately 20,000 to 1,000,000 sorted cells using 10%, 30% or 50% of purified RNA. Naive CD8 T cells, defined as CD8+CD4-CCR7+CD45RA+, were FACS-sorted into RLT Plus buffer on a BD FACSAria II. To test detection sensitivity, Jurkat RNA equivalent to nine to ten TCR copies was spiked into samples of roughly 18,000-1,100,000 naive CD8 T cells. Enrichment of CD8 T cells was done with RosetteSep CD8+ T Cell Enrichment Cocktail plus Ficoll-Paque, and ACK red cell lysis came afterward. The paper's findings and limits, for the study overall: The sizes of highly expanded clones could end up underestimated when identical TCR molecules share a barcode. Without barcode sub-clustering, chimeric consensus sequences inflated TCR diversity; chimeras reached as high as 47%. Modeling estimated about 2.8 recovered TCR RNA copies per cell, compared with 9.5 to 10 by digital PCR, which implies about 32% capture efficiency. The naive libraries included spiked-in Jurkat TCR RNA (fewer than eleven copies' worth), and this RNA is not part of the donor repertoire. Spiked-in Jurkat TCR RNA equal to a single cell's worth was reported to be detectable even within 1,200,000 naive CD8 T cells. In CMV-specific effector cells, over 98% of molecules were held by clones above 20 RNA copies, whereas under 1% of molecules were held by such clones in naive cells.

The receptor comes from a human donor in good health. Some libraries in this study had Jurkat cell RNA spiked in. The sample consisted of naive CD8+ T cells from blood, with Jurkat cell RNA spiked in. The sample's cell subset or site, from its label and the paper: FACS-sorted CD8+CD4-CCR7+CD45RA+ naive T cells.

CDR3 sequence: CASSEADNYGYTF. The bases read TGCGCCAGCAGTGAGGCGGATAACTATGGCTACACCTTC. This chain is built from TRBV10-2 and TRBJ1-2; the D gene cannot be resolved reliably. The CDR3 contains 13 residues, cysteine and phenylalanine counted. Only the CDR3 portion is preserved as DNA: 39 bases, with reading frame beginning at the first base. From a lookup of the germline V gene, CDR1 and CDR2 are WSHSY and SAAADI. The junction shows trimming of 2 bases on V and 1 base on J, plus 5 bases between the germline ends.